Listed below are T cell receptor beta chains from one sample, sequenced in a study of type 1 regulatory T cells. TCRdb re-called the reads through MiXCR, storing one row per CDR3 protein. This table has about 97,000 distinct CDR3 sequences, roughly a third appearing once. Input material: CD4+ T cells, either the whole sample or a sorted fraction (not recorded which). These receptors were obtained from a human donor in good health. Both conserved end residues are part of each CDR3.

TRBV20-1	TRBJ2-5	CSASPPGRGQETQYF
TRBV20-1	TRBJ1-2	CSAPRDRGIGYTF
TRBV5-8	TRBJ1-5	CASSLRGTGSEPQHF
TRBV27	TRBJ1-2	CASSLRGREAYLGYTF
TRBV3-1	TRBJ2-7	CASKMEGRGDEQYF
TRBV5-5	TRBJ2-5	CASSLHGQETQYF
TRBV4-3	TRBJ2-1	CASAQVAVSYNEQFF
TRBV5-6	TRBJ1-5	CASSLTTGRLDNQPQHF
TRBV3-1	TRBJ2-7	CASSQGKNYEQYF
TRBV29-1	TRBJ2-5	CSVVLTWETQYF
TRBV7-2	TRBJ2-7	CASSLAGAGSAAYEQYF
TRBV5-1	TRBJ2-7	CASSLSGKSSYEQYF
TRBV20-1	TRBJ2-3	CSARLVADTQYF